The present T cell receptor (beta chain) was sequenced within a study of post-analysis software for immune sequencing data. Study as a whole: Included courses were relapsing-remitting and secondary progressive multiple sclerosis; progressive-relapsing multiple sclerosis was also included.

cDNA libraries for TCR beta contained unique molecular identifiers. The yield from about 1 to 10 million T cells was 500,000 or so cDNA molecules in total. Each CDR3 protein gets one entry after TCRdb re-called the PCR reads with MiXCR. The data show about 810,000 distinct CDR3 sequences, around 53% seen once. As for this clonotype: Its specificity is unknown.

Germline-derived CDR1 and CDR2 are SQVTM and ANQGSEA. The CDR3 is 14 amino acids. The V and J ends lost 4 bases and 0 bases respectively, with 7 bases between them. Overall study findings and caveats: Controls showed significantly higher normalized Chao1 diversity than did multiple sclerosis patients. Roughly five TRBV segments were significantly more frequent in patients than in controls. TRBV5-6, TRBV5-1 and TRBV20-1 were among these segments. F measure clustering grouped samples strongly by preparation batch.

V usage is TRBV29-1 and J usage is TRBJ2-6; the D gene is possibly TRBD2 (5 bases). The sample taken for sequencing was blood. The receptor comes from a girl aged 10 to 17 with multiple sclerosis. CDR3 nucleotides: TGCAGCGTTGGACGGGGCTCTGGGGCCAACGTCCTGACTTTC. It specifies CSVGRGSGANVLTF.